These 30 T cell receptor beta chains were all obtained from the same sample, sequenced in a study of T-cell reconstitution after alpha-beta-depleted transplantation in children. For TCRbeta, the library was prepared with unique molecular identifiers. A single record per CDR3 protein comes from TCRdb applying MiXCR to the PCR reads. The repertoire consists of 40,000 to 55,000 distinct CDR3 sequences, with about a tenth occurring once and the leading ten covering about 25%. Sequences were derived from PBMCs, mostly from graft donor cells, sampled 60 days after TCRalphabeta/CD19-depleted stem cell transplant. The receptors derive from a male patient aged 2 to 9 who had a stem cell transplant for chronic granulomatous disease, so the T cells may come from the graft donor.

This clonotype turned up a few times. V gene TRBV28 combines with J gene TRBJ2-2; TRBD1 or TRBD2 may be the D gene (6 bases each). V gave up 3 bases and J gave up 2 bases, with 13 bases separating them. This CDR3 spans 16 amino acids. Germline values: CDR1 MDHEN, CDR2 SYDVKM. The CDR3 protein is CASSFVGGSNTGELFF. The CDR3 DNA sequence: TGTGCCAGCAGTTTCGTCGGGGGCTCAAACACCGGGGAGCTGTTTTTT.

This clonotype was observed at least ten times. This rearrangement joins TRBV12-3 or TRBV12-4 to TRBJ2-5; 9 nucleotides match TRBD1. Trimming cost V 5 bases and J 3 bases; bases outside gene matches: 10. The CDR3 consists of 16 residues. CDR3 sequence reads: CASSKFRDRVEETQYF. CDR3 sequence (DNA): TGTGCCAGCAGTAAATTCCGGGACAGGGTGGAAGAGACCCAGTACTTC.

This clonotype was seen repeatedly, ten times or more. CDR3 amino acids: CASSRQGGTGNTIYF. CDR3 DNA sequence: TGTGCCAGCAGCCGTCAGGGGGGGACTGGAAACACCATATATTTT. The chain joins TRBV12-3 or TRBV12-4 to TRBJ1-3; 7 nucleotides line up with TRBD1. This CDR3 region has 15 residues. The junction had 7 bases not matched to a gene; V was cut back by 6 bases and J by 2 bases.

This clonotype was found many times. The chain joins TRBV13 to TRBJ2-1; D possibly corresponds to TRBD1 (5 bases). CDR1 is PRHDT and CDR2 is FYEKMQ in the germline V gene (reference sequence). The CDR3 has 13 residues. V lost 2 bases and J lost 7, with 9 bases in between. CDR3: CASSLFRANEQFF. As DNA, the CDR3 is TGTGCCAGCAGCTTATTCAGGGCAAATGAGCAGTTCTTC.

This clonotype was counted ten times or more. This chain connects TRBV20-1 to TRBJ2-5, with TRBD1 as a possible D gene (6 bases). The V gene lost 7 bases and the J gene lost 3 bases, with 18 bases spanning the gap. This CDR3 has 14 amino acids. Germline V gene sequence: CDR1 DFQATT, CDR2 SNEGSKA (reference sequence). Written as DNA, the CDR3 is TGCAGTGGCGGAACAGGACAGATCGAAGAGACCCAGTACTTC. It yields the protein CSGGTGQIEETQYF.

This clonotype was detected ten times or more. The chain joins TRBV10-3 to TRBJ2-3, with 10 bases lining up with TRBD2. V shed 4 bases, J shed 2 bases, and the junction held 3 bases outside the gene matches. The CDR3 extends over 15 amino acids. Looked up from germline, CDR1 is ENHRY and CDR2 is SYGVKD. CDR3 loop: CAISGLAGSTDTQYF. The DNA for the CDR3 is TGTGCCATCAGTGGACTAGCGGGTTCCACAGATACGCAGTATTTT.

This clonotype was detected many times. The rearrangement joins TRBV5-1 to TRBJ2-5; a weak D match, TRBD1 (6 bases). This CDR3 spans 14 amino acids. Deletions cut 0 bases from V and 4 bases from J, with 10 bases between. Germline V gene sequence: CDR1 SGHRS, CDR2 YFSETQ. The CDR3 loop is CASSLGRTAETQYF. As DNA, the CDR3 is TGCGCCAGCAGCTTGGGGAGGACAGCAGAGACCCAGTACTTC.

This clonotype was detected many times. The CDR3, as DNA: TGTGCCAGCAGCTTGGCAACCGGGACCGGGGGGTACGAGCAGTACTTC. Its protein product is CASSLATGTGGYEQYF. The chain carries TRBV7-2 and TRBJ2-7; 7 nucleotides align to TRBD2. Germline V CDR1 and CDR2: SGHTA, FQGNSA. The trim removed 3 bases at V and 4 bases at J, leaving 12 bases unmatched. This CDR3 has 16 amino acids.

Relative to its sample, this clonotype is medium-sized. The gene calls are TRBV5-5 and TRBJ2-3, with D hard to call. Germline V gene lookup returns CDR1 SGHKS and CDR2 YYEKEE (reference sequence). Trimming shortened V by 0 bases and J by 2 bases, and 7 bases separated the two germline ends. CDR3 size: 14 residues. This chain's CDR3 is CASSLGSLTDTQYF. The CDR3 DNA is TGTGCCAGCAGCTTGGGGAGTCTCACAGATACGCAGTATTTT.

This clonotype was counted at least ten times. The chain couples TRBV5-6 to TRBJ2-6; D gene ambiguous. The CDR3 runs 15 residues. The V and J ends lost 6 bases and 1 base respectively, with 11 bases between them. Germline assignment: CDR1 SGHDT and CDR2 YYEEEE. Here the CDR3 DNA reads TGTGCCAGCACCCATCTGGGGTCTGGGGCCAACGTCCTGACTTTC. Translating gives CASTHLGSGANVLTF.

This clonotype has a handful of counts. The V call is TRBV28, the J call TRBJ2-2; 14 nucleotides agree with TRBD2. V dropped 0 bases and J dropped 7; count of bases not matched to a gene: 7. CDR3 length equals 18 residues. Germline-derived CDR1 and CDR2 are MDHEN and SYDVKM. This CDR3 is CASSLWGLAGVRGGELFF. The CDR3 DNA sequence: TGTGCCAGCAGTTTATGGGGACTAGCGGGAGTGAGAGGCGGGGAGCTGTTTTTT.

This clonotype showed up many times. The gene calls are TRBV20-1 and TRBJ2-1; D gene unclear. This CDR3 comprises 14 residues. Trimming removed 1 base at V and 1 base at J, with 8 bases between. CDR1 and CDR2 from the germline V gene are DFQATT and SNEGSKA (reference sequence). The CDR3 region has the DNA TGCAGTGCTAGAGGACTTTCTTCCTACAATGAGCAGTTCTTC. It codes for CSARGLSSYNEQFF.

Ten or more counts support this clonotype. The chain is built from TRBV12-3 or TRBV12-4 and TRBJ2-1; perhaps TRBD2 as D (7 bases). V lost 2 bases to trimming and J lost 6 bases, with 14 bases between them. The length of the CDR3 is 15 residues. The DNA of the CDR3 is TGTGCCAGCAGTTTAAGGGGGGGAGGGACCAATGAGCAGTTCTTC. Its protein is CASSLRGGGTNEQFF.

This clonotype appeared a few times. This may be a read error: a much more frequent sequence differs by one nucleotide. CDR3 coding DNA: TGCTGTGCTAGTGGTCTGGGTAAAGTCCGGAGCTCCTATAATTCACCCCTCCACTTT. It codes for CCASGLGKVRSSYNSPLHF. The rearrangement uses TRBV20-1 and TRBJ1-6; no clear D gene. The V gene's germline CDR1 is DFQATT and CDR2 SNEGSKA (reference sequence). The CDR3 is 19 residues long.

With regard to this clonotype: This may be a read error: a much more frequent sequence differs by one nucleotide. The CDR3 here is CASTSTRDYNEQLF. The DNA for the CDR3 is TGTGCCAGCACCTCAACAAGAGATTACAATGAGCAGTTATTC. This rearrangement joins TRBV7-2 to TRBJ2-1; D call uncertain. There are 14 residues in the CDR3. The germline V gene has CDR1 SGHTA and CDR2 FQGNSA.

This clonotype was recorded at least ten times. The J gene is TRBJ2-1, the V gene TRBV11-2; 10 positions match TRBD2. Per the germline V gene, CDR1 is SGHAT and CDR2 is FQNNGV. V gave up 1 base and J gave up 10 bases; unmatched junction bases: 10. This CDR3 spans 16 amino acids. The CDR3 loop is CASSLGIAGGPREQFF. The CDR3 DNA reads TGTGCCAGCAGCTTAGGTATAGCGGGAGGCCCAAGGGAGCAGTTCTTC.

This clonotype showed up many times. The chain is built from TRBV7-2 and TRBJ1-1; the D is unclear. The CDR3 runs 15 residues. V was clipped by 4 bases and J by 1 base, with 13 bases between them. From germline, CDR1 is SGHTA and CDR2 FQGNSA. The CDR3 sequence: CASSSRAPKNTEAFF. The CDR3 nucleotides are TGTGCCAGCAGCTCTCGGGCCCCGAAGAACACTGAAGCTTTCTTT. Based on the CDR3 plus reference TRBV7-2 and TRBJ1-1, the full variable domain is GAGVSQSPSNKVTEKGKDVELRCDPISGHTALYWYRQSLGQGLEFLIYFQGNSAPDKSGLPSDRFSAERTGGSVSTLTIQRTQQEDSAVYLCASSSRAPKNTEAFFGQGTRLTVV.

This clonotype was seen repeatedly, ten times or more. The chain uses TRBV28 and TRBJ2-5; 7 nucleotides align to TRBD1. The CDR3 loop spans 17 amino acids. J lost 2 bases, V lost 5 bases, and 14 bases had no gene match. Looked up from germline, CDR1 is MDHEN and CDR2 is SYDVKM. The CDR3 region has the DNA TGTGCCAGCAGTGGGGCCCTACAGGGGCCCTTACAAGAGACCCAGTACTTC. Translating it yields CASSGALQGPLQETQYF.

This chain connects TRBV20-1 to TRBJ1-2; a weak D match, TRBD1 (5 bases). This CDR3 is built from 12 residues. V gave up 1 base and J gave up 3 bases, with 6 bases separating them. Germline V gene sequence: CDR1 DFQATT, CDR2 SNEGSKA (reference sequence). The CDR3 sequence is CSARGGDYGYTF. The CDR3 coding sequence is TGCAGTGCTAGAGGGGGGGACTATGGCTACACCTTC.

This clonotype has just a few counts. The chain couples TRBV4-2 to TRBJ2-3; 7 nucleotides line up with TRBD2. Germline V gene data show CDR1 as LGHNA and CDR2 as YNFKEQ. Losses at the gene ends were 4 bases for V and 2 bases for J; bases not matched to a gene: 3. This CDR3 spans 14 amino acids. In nucleotides, the CDR3 is TGTGCCAGCAGCCGCGGGAGACCCACAGATACGCAGTATTTT. Its protein product is CASSRGRPTDTQYF.

This clonotype was detected many times. The J gene is TRBJ2-3, the V gene TRBV5-6; 10 nucleotides agree with TRBD2. The CDR3 contains 16 residues. The trim removed 2 bases at V and 2 bases at J, leaving 5 bases unmatched. Per germline, CDR1 SGHDT and CDR2 YYEEEE. In DNA form, the CDR3 reads TGTGCCAGCAGCTTCAGCGGGAGGGCATACACAGATACGCAGTATTTT. It encodes CASSFSGRAYTDTQYF.

V usage is TRBV28 and J usage is TRBJ1-3; maybe TRBD1 (5 bases). CDR1 is MDHEN, CDR2 SYDVKM, per germline. This CDR3 is built from 16 residues. V was clipped by 2 bases and J by 4 bases, with 15 bases between them. The CDR3 spells CASSLSGAGAGNTIYF. For the CDR3, the DNA is TGTGCCAGCAGTTTAAGTGGGGCAGGAGCAGGAAACACCATATATTTT.

This clonotype was counted many times. The chain links TRBV7-9 to TRBJ2-7, with D maybe TRBD1 (6 bases). V lost 0 bases and J 5 bases, leaving 8 bases between the germline ends. Germline V gives CDR1 SEHNR, CDR2 FQNEAQ (reference sequence). CDR3 length: 13 residues. CDR3 residues: CASSLAGTNEQYF. The CDR3 nucleotides are TGTGCCAGCAGCTTAGCCGGGACAAACGAGCAGTACTTC.

The table lists this clonotype with many counts. The V gene is TRBV20-1, the J gene TRBJ2-7; 7 bases fit TRBD2. The CDR3 sequence is 15 residues long. Germline CDR1 DFQATT, CDR2 SNEGSKA (reference sequence). The V gene end was trimmed by 0 bases and the J gene end by 2 bases; junction bases not matched to a gene: 7. The CDR3 nucleotides are TGCAGTGCTAGAGAAAGGACTAGGACGACCTACGAGCAGTACTTC. Protein sequence: CSARERTRTTYEQYF.

This clonotype was detected many times. The CDR3 nucleotides are TGTGCCAGCAGTTTTGACCAAGTAGAGGCTGGGGCCAACGTCCTGACTTTC. It yields the protein CASSFDQVEAGANVLTF. This chain connects TRBV12-3 or TRBV12-4 to TRBJ2-6; D not resolved. The V end lost 3 bases, the J end lost 2 bases, and 14 bases lay between the germline ends. The CDR3 is 17 amino acids.

This clonotype came up many times. The chain couples TRBV20-1 to TRBJ2-5; 12 bases are a match to TRBD2. Per germline, CDR1 DFQATT and CDR2 SNEGSKA (reference sequence). This CDR3 has 20 residues. V lost 0 bases and J lost 5; bases outside the gene matches: 19. The CDR3 sequence: CSARDSHRGTSGWGIETQYF. CDR3 nucleotides: TGCAGTGCTAGAGATTCCCACCGAGGGACTAGCGGGTGGGGTATCGAGACCCAGTACTTC.

J is TRBJ2-1 and V is TRBV7-3; TRBD2 matches at 7 bases. Germline V CDR1 and CDR2: SGHTA, FQGTGA. J was trimmed by 5 bases and V by 3 bases; bases with no gene match: 4. This CDR3 contains 14 residues. The CDR3 is CASSLSSGNNEQFF. The CDR3 nucleotides are TGTGCCAGCAGCTTGTCTAGCGGCAACAATGAGCAGTTCTTC.

This clonotype came up many times. The rearrangement uses TRBV21-1 and TRBJ2-7; TRBD2, as called in the table, went unchecked against the DNA. TRBV21-1 is designated a pseudogene. This CDR3 contains 14 residues. DNA of the CDR3: TGTGCCAGCCGATTAGGGGAGGGTACCTACGAGCAGTACTTC. Residues: CASRLGEGTYEQYF.

On this clonotype: A junction end diverges from the germline sequence, so it may reflect a read error. The V gene is TRBV4-2, the J gene TRBJ2-3, with D maybe TRBD2 (6 bases). CDR1 is LGHNA, CDR2 YNFKEQ, per germline. The CDR3 contains 16 residues. The CDR3 loop is CASSQDMASGTDTQYF. The CDR3 region has the DNA TGCGCCAGCAGCCAAGATATGGCTAGCGGCACAGATACGCAGTATTTT.

This clonotype has a handful of counts. The chain uses TRBV5-5 and TRBJ2-5; 13 bases match TRBD2. This CDR3 has 15 amino acids. Germline CDR1 SGHKS, CDR2 YYEKEE (reference sequence). Trimming took 1 base from V and 4 from J; bases not matched to a gene: 1. The CDR3 region is CASSLTSGGGETQYF. The DNA of the CDR3 is TGTGCCAGCAGCTTGACTAGCGGGGGGGGAGAGACCCAGTACTTC.